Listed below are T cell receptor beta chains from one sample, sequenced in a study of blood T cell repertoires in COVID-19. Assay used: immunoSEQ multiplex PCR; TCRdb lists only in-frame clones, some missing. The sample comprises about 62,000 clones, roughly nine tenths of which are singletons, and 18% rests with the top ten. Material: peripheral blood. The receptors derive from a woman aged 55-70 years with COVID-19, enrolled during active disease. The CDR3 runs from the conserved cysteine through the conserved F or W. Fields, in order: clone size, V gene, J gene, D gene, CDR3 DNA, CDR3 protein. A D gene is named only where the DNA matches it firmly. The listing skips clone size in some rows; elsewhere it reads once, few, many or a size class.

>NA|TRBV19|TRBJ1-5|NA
TGTGCCAGTAGTAGAAGGGGGACGGTTTATAGCAATCAGCCCCAGCATTTT
CASSRRGTVYSNQPQHF
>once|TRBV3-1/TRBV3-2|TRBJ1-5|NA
TGTGCCAGCAGCCAAGATTGGTTTCGGCGAAGCGGGATGCAGGGTCAGCCCCAGCATTTT
CASSQDWFRRSGMQGQPQHF
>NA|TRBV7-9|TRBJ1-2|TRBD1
TGTGCCAGCAGCCCGGGACAGACCTATGGCTACACCTTC
CASSPGQTYGYTF
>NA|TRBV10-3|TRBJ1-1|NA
TGTGCCATCAGAAGGGACAATAACGCTGAAGCTTTCTTT
CAIRRDNNAEAFF
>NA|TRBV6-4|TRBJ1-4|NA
TGTGCCAGCAGTTCACTAGGACGGACTCCTAATGAAAAACTGTTTTTT
CASSSLGRTPNEKLFF
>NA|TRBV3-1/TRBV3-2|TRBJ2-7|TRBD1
TGTGCCAGCAGCCCCAGGGGGACAGGGCCCATAGAGCAGTACTTC
CASSPRGTGPIEQYF
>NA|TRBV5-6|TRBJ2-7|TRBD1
TGTGCCAGCAGCTCGGGGACAGGCTCCTACGAGCAGTACTTC
CASSSGTGSYEQYF
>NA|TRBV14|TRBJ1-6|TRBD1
TGTGCCAGCAGCCCCTCCGGGACAGTCTATAATTCACCCCTCCACTTT
CASSPSGTVYNSPLHF
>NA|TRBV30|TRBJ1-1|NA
TGTGCCTCCACTGGCGGAGCCGGAACTGAAGCTTTCTTT
CASTGGAGTEAFF
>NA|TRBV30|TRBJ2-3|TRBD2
TGTGCCTGGAAGACTAGCGGGAGTATTACGCAGTATTTT
CAWKTSGSITQYF
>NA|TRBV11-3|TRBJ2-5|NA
TGTGCCAGCAGCGCGTTCGACAGAGAAGAGACCCAGTACTTC
CASSAFDREETQYF
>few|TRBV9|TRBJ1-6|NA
TGTGCCAGCAGCGTAGAAGTCAGGGGTGGTTCACCCCTCCACTTT
CASSVEVRGGSPLHF
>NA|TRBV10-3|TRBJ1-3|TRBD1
TGTGCCATCAGCAGGACAGGGGCTGGTACTGGAAACACCATATATTTT
CAISRTGAGTGNTIYF
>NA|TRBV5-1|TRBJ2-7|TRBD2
TGCGCCAGCAGCTTCGAGGGAGGGCGTCCGGACGAGCAGTACTTC
CASSFEGGRPDEQYF
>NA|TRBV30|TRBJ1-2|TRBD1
TGTGCCTGGACACTCCGGGACAGGGGTGGGGGCTACACCTTC
CAWTLRDRGGGYTF
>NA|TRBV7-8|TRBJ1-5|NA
TGTGCCAGCAGCTACTCTCGGGGCAATCAGCCCCAGCATTTT
CASSYSRGNQPQHF
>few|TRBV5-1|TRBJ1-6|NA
TGCGCCAGCAGCTTGAGACCTAGCTCCTATAATTCACCCCTCCACTTT
CASSLRPSSYNSPLHF
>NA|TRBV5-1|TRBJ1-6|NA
TGCGCCAGCAGCGAGGGAATACCCAATTCACCCCTCCACTTT
CASSEGIPNSPLHF
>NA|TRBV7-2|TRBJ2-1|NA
TGTGCCAGCAGTGCCGACAGCTCCTACAATGAGCAGTTCTTC
CASSADSSYNEQFF
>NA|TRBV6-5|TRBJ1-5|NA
TGTGCCAGCGTAAGGGACATCGGAGGTCTTGCCCAGCATTTT
CASVRDIGGLAQHF
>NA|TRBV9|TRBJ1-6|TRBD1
TGTGCCAGCAGCGCGGGAGGGGACAGGGGTAATTCACCCCTCCACTTT
CASSAGGDRGNSPLHF
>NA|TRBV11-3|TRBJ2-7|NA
TGTGCCAGCAGCCATAGAAGGGGGACACCAGCCTACGAGCAGTACTTC
CASSHRRGTPAYEQYF
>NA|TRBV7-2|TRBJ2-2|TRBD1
TGTGCCAGCAGCCGAGACGGACAGGGGGGGCTGTTTTTT
CASSRDGQGGLFF
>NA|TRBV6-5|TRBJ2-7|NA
TGTGCCAGCAGTTACTCTGGGACAAACTCCTACGAGCAGTACTTC
CASSYSGTNSYEQYF
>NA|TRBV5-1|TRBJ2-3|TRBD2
TGCGCCAGCAGCTTGGGTCCTAGCGGGAGGACGGATACGCAGTATTTT
CASSLGPSGRTDTQYF
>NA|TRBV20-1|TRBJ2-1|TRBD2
TGCAGTGCCAGTAAGACACTAGCGGGCGAGGGTAATGAGCAGTTCTTC
CSASKTLAGEGNEQFF
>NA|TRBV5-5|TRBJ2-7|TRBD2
TGTGCCAGCAGCCGCTCACTAGCGGGAGCGGCATACGAGCAGTACTTC
CASSRSLAGAAYEQYF
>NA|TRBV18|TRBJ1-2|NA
TGTGCCAGCTCACCCAACCGTCAGACAGGATACTATGGCTACACCTTC
CASSPNRQTGYYGYTF
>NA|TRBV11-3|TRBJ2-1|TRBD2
TGTGCCAGCAGCTTAGAGGGCGGGAGGGTTTACAATGAGCAGTTCTTC
CASSLEGGRVYNEQFF
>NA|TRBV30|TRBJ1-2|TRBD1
TGTGCCTGGAGTGACAGGGGGGACTATGGCTACACCTTC
CAWSDRGDYGYTF
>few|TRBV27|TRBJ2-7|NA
TGTGCCAGCAGTTTGGGCCGGGACACCTACCTCTACGAGCAGTACTTC
CASSLGRDTYLYEQYF
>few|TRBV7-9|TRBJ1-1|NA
TGTGCCAGCAGCCCTCCCGGGAGCGGGAACACTGAAGCTTTCTTT
CASSPPGSGNTEAFF
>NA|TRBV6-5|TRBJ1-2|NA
TGTGCCAGCATAAAAGACTTTTCCTATGGCTACACCTTC
CASIKDFSYGYTF
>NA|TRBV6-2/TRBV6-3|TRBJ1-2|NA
TGTGCCAGCAGTAACGGACAGCTGTATGGCTACACCTTC
CASSNGQLYGYTF
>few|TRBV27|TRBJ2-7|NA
TGTGCCAGCAAACCGGGACATGTCTACGAGCAGTACTTC
CASKPGHVYEQYF
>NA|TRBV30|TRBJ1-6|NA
TGTGCCTGGAGGAAGGGGGACCGAGGGTATTCGGATTCACCCCTCCACTTT
CAWRKGDRGYSDSPLHF
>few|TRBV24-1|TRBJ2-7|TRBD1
TGTGCCACCAGTGGTCGACAGGGTCGCGAGCAGTACTTC
CATSGRQGREQYF
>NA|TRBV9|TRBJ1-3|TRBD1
TGTGCCAGCAGCGGCGGGACAGGGGCTGGAAACACCATATATTTT
CASSGGTGAGNTIYF
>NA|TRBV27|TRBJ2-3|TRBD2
TGTGCCAGCAGCCGAGGGGGACTAGCGGGATCCTTACGCACAGATACGCAGTATTTT
CASSRGGLAGSLRTDTQYF
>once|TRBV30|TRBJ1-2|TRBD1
TGTGCCTGGAAGCGGGACAGGGAATCGGGTGGCTACACCTTC
CAWKRDRESGGYTF
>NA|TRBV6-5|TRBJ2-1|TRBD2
TGTGCCAGCAGTTACCGCCGGTTTAGCGGGTACAATGAGCAGTTCTTC
CASSYRRFSGYNEQFF
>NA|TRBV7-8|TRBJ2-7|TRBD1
TGTGCCAGCAGCTTAGCCGGGACAGGGTCCAACGAGCAGTACTTC
CASSLAGTGSNEQYF
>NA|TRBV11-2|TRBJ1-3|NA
TGTGCCAGCAGCTTAGGTCTCTCCTACTTAGGAAACACCATATATTTT
CASSLGLSYLGNTIYF
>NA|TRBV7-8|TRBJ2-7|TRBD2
TGTGCCAGCAGGCCGGCCGGGACTAGAACGCGCTACGAGCAGTACTTC
CASRPAGTRTRYEQYF
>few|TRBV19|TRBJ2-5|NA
TGTGCCAGTAGTATAGACTTGAGCGTTCAAGAGACCCAGTACTTC
CASSIDLSVQETQYF
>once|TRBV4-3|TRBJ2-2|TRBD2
TGCGCCAGCAGCCACCTACTAGCGCAGAACACCGGGGAGCTGTTTTTT
CASSHLLAQNTGELFF
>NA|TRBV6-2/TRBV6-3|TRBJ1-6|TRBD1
TGTGCCAGCAGTTACCGGGGGACAGGTGATTCACCCCTCCACTTT
CASSYRGTGDSPLHF
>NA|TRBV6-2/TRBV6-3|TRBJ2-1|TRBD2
TGTGCCAGCAGTTACCTAGCGGGAGCCCCGGGGAATGAGCAGTTCTTC
CASSYLAGAPGNEQFF
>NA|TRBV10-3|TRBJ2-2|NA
TGTGCCATCAGATCGAACCGGGACACCAACACCGGGGAGCTGTTTTTT
CAIRSNRDTNTGELFF
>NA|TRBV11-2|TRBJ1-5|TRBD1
TGTGCCAGCAGCCGGACAGGGAGCAATCAGCCCCAGCATTTT
CASSRTGSNQPQHF
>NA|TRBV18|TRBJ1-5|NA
TGTGCCAGCTCACCAGGGAGGGATCAGCCCCAGCATTTT
CASSPGRDQPQHF